This T cell receptor (beta chain) was found in a study of CD8 T cells in ankylosing spondylitis. Findings and limits, study-wide: Clones that were linked to disease were CD8+ and were relatively rare in peripheral blood. Ankylosing spondylitis blood appeared to be characterized by a TCR beta motif of about eight highly homologous variants.

Making use of molecular barcodes, quantitative 5'-RACE generated TCR beta libraries. TCRdb fed the 5' RACE reads into MiXCR, producing one record per CDR3 protein. The sample records hundreds of thousands of distinct CDR3 sequences, approximately 17% being singletons. The CDR3 consists of 15 residues. Germline CDR1 ENHRY, CDR2 SYGVKD. Trimming stripped 8 bases from V and 5 bases from J, with 18 bases between. Only a few counts were recorded for this clonotype. Its matching antigen is unknown. This sequence originates from a male donor with ankylosing spondylitis. The chain is built from TRBV10-3 and TRBJ1-4; D remains ambiguous. Sequencing was done on a sample of blood, either unsorted or a sorted T cell fraction (not recorded which). The CDR3 DNA reads as TGTGCCATCGGCCCCCAGCTCCCGGAGAATGAAAAACTGTTTTTT. Amino acids: CAIGPQLPENEKLFF.